This T cell receptor beta chain was observed in a study of T cell repertoires in cytomegalovirus infection (dated by TCRdb to about 2019). Study-level background: Because public TCR beta signatures pointed to carriage of CMV infection together with the matching HLA type, the HLA type of each donor mattered for the analysis. What the study reported, not specific to this receptor: The ex vivo response was dominated by HLA-C-restricted CMV-specific TCR beta clonotypes, which also provided the single most frequent clonotype in two of eight donors. Cumulative frequency of public TCR beta family members discriminated carriers of CMV infection plus the relevant HLA type in this cohort and an independent approximately 340-donor cohort.

Sequencing was carried out with an Illumina HiSeq 1500. TCRdb trimmed the raw reads at Q25, called clones with MiXCR and kept productive beta chains. A single entry per CDR3 protein holds the most common genes and DNA from its merged rows. For this sample the table gives fewer than 200,000 distinct CDR3 sequences, of which approximately 14% were detected only once. The ten top clones hold 25% to 30% of the sample. This clonotype appeared many times. It has no known antigen specificity. Per-base quality was not reported, and no clone a single base away is much larger than it. For CDR1 and CDR2, the germline V gene lists ENHRY and SYGVKD. Relative to germline, V is 5 bases shorter and J is 2 bases shorter, with 10 bases between their ends. Reading from cysteine to phenylalanine, the CDR3 counts 14 amino acids. The kept DNA is CDR3 alone, 42 bases in frame from the first base.

The sequence was collected from a human donor in good health (CMV status not recorded). Some clones in this sample may be carry-over from other donors' samples. The chain links TRBV10-3 with TRBJ2-1; TRBD2 might be the D gene, on 7 matching bases. The specimen sequenced was PBMCs. CDR3 reads: CAISRGGAYNEQFF. The DNA sequence is TGTGCCATCAGTAGGGGGGGAGCCTACAATGAGCAGTTCTTC.